The TCR beta chain under discussion was sequenced for a study of T-cell reconstitution after alpha-beta-depleted transplantation in children. The CDR3 has 15 residues. V was clipped by 3 bases and J by 2 bases; unmatched bases: 6. The germline V gene has CDR1 SGHTA and CDR2 FQGTGA. Preparation of the TCRbeta library was carried out with unique molecular identifiers. MiXCR was run by TCRdb on the PCR reads, yielding one entry per CDR3 protein. Of around 600,000 distinct CDR3 sequences listed, 15% to 20% were seen once; the top ten hold 1.1%. This receptor was identified in a human donor who donated a stem cell graft to a child with acute myeloid leukemia. The rearrangement links TRBV7-3 to TRBJ2-7; TRBD1 agrees at 8 bases. Source: PBMCs from the stem cell graft donor, taken from the stem cell graft. CDR3 in amino acids: CASSFSGTGPYEQYF. The DNA for the CDR3 is TGTGCCAGCAGCTTCTCCGGGACAGGACCCTACGAGCAGTACTTC.